The 18 T cell receptor beta chains below were found in one sample sequenced in a study of spatial heterogeneity in lung cancer. Time point specified: sample taken at primary tumor resection. TCRdb analysed the 5' RACE reads with MiXCR anew, one entry per CDR3 protein. The table has tens of thousands of distinct CDR3 sequences, approximately 15% seen once; the top ten hold 55% to 70%. Sequences were derived from PBMCs, sampled at surgery. All receptors derive from a male donor with early-stage non-small cell lung cancer.

This clonotype was recorded a few times. The chain links TRBV7-6 to TRBJ1-1; D gene ambiguous. Between the trimmed V and J ends, which lost 0 bases and 6 bases, there was a span of 11 bases. This CDR3 has 14 residues. Per germline, CDR1 SGHVS and CDR2 FNYEAQ. As DNA, the CDR3 is TGTGCCAGCAGCTTAGCGCCCGGGAGCTCTGAAGCTTTCTTT. Protein: CASSLAPGSSEAFF.

This clonotype was observed a few times. The CDR3 DNA is TGTGCCAGCAGCTTGGAAGGGGGCCAAGAGACCCAGTACTTC. It codes for CASSLEGGQETQYF. The chain combines TRBV7-2 with TRBJ2-5, with a possible D match to TRBD1 (6 bases). CDR3 length: 14 residues. Germline V gives CDR1 SGHTA, CDR2 FQGNSA. V lost 3 bases to trimming and J lost 1 base, with 9 bases between them.

This clonotype was seen repeatedly, ten times or more. The chain combines TRBV7-3 with TRBJ2-5; D is uncertain. The CDR3 is 13 residues long. Trimming took off 1 base at V and 2 bases at J, with 5 bases between the two ends. Germline values: CDR1 SGHTA, CDR2 FQGTGA. Here the CDR3 reads CASSLIGQETQYF. The CDR3 DNA follows: TGTGCCAGCAGCTTAATAGGGCAAGAGACCCAGTACTTC.

The chain has TRBV5-1 and TRBJ2-3; TRBD1 might be the D (5 bases). The CDR3 covers 15 residues. The V gene lost 5 bases and the J gene lost 0 bases, with 13 bases spanning the gap. In germline, CDR1 is SGHRS, CDR2 YFSETQ. The CDR3 DNA follows: TGCGCCAGCAGAGGGGCTTTACCTAGCACAGATACGCAGTATTTT. Translation: CASRGALPSTDTQYF.

In its sample, this clonotype was seen many times. This rearrangement joins TRBV5-1 to TRBJ1-1, with D maybe TRBD1 (6 bases). The CDR3 is 14 residues long. The V end was cut by 7 bases, the J end by 0 bases, with 13 bases between. CDR1 is SGHRS and CDR2 is YFSETQ in the germline V gene. The chain's CDR3 is CASSRTDMNTEAFF. The CDR3 DNA reads as TGCGCCAGCTCGAGGACAGACATGAACACTGAAGCTTTCTTT.

This clonotype was seen repeatedly, ten times or more. The J gene is TRBJ1-5, the V gene TRBV28; the match to TRBD1 covers 9 bases. This CDR3 is built from 16 residues. Per the germline V gene, CDR1 is MDHEN and CDR2 is SYDVKM. V lost 2 bases, J lost 6 bases, and 8 bases stayed unmatched. Written as DNA, the CDR3 is TGTGCCAGCAGTTTACTTCCGGGACAGGGACTTCAGCCCCAGCATTTT. Translated, it gives CASSLLPGQGLQPQHF.

This clonotype was detected only a few times. The chain couples TRBV5-6 to TRBJ1-2; the D is unclear. Trimming removed 1 base at V and 8 bases at J, with 9 bases between. Germline loops: CDR1 SGHDT, CDR2 YYEEEE. The CDR3 runs to 12 residues. The chain's CDR3 is CASSLLKGGYTF. As DNA, the CDR3 is TGTGCCAGCAGCTTGTTAAAGGGCGGCTACACCTTC.

This clonotype has only a few counts. This sequence joins TRBV6-1 and TRBJ2-3; 8 bases are shared with TRBD2. CDR1 and CDR2 from the germline V gene are MNHNS and SASEGT. J gave up 4 bases and V 8 bases, and 8 bases lay outside the gene matches. CDR3 length equals 14 residues. CDR3: CASALPGGPDTQYF. CDR3 DNA sequence: TGTGCCAGCGCTTTACCGGGGGGGCCAGATACGCAGTATTTT.

CDR3 DNA: TGTGCCAGCACCGCCGACAGGGGGCATGGGGGCTACACCTTC. Amino acids: CASTADRGHGGYTF. This chain uses TRBV12-3 or TRBV12-4 with TRBJ1-2, with 10 positions matching TRBD1. Trimming removed 7 bases from V and 8 bases from J; junction bases left unmatched: 10. This CDR3 has 14 residues.

The table lists this clonotype with a few counts. The chain couples TRBV12-3 or TRBV12-4 to TRBJ2-1; D remains ambiguous. The CDR3 runs 12 residues. V lost 3 bases, J lost 6 bases, and 6 bases lay in between. The CDR3 is CASSLASNEQFF. The CDR3, as DNA: TGTGCCAGCAGTTTGGCCTCCAATGAGCAGTTCTTC.

This clonotype was found many times. The chain joins TRBV2 to TRBJ2-7; D is unresolved. The CDR3 runs to 12 residues. V was shortened by 2 bases and J by 5 bases, with 7 bases between the two germline ends. Germline-derived CDR1 and CDR2 are SNHLY and FYNNEI. CDR3 protein: CASSESHHEQYF. The CDR3 nucleotides read TGTGCCAGCAGTGAATCCCACCACGAGCAGTACTTC. Looking up the rest from reference TRBV2 and TRBJ2-7 gives the full variable domain: EPEVTQTPSHQVTQMGQEVILRCVPISNHLYFYWYRQILGQKVEFLVSFYNNEISEKSEIFDDQFSVERPDGSNFTLKIRSTKLEDSAMYFCASSESHHEQYFGPGTRLTVT.

This clonotype was seen only a few times. V usage is TRBV5-1 and J usage is TRBJ2-6; D remains unclear. Germline V gives CDR1 SGHRS, CDR2 YFSETQ. The V and J ends lost 4 bases and 1 base respectively, with 6 bases between them. This CDR3 is 14 amino acids long. As DNA, the CDR3 is TGCGCCAGCAGCCTGGAGTCTGGGGCCAACGTCCTGACTTTC. It translates to CASSLESGANVLTF.

Notes on this clonotype: Since a much larger clone is just one base distant, this may be a read error. The genes are TRBV7-2 and TRBJ2-4, with D perhaps TRBD1 (5 bases). The CDR3 runs to 16 residues. Germline loops: CDR1 SGHTA, CDR2 FQGNSA. V was cut by 2 bases and J by 1 base, with 12 bases left in between. This CDR3 reads CASSLIGRAAKNIQYF. As DNA, the CDR3 is TGTGCCAGCAGCTTAATAGGCAGGGCGGCCAAAAACATTCAGTACTTC.

The chain has TRBV20-1 and TRBJ2-7; no reliable D call. The germline V and J ends were trimmed by 3 bases and 1 base, with 10 bases remaining between them. Germline V gives CDR1 DFQATT, CDR2 SNEGSKA (reference sequence). This CDR3 contains 13 residues. The CDR3 DNA reads as TGCAGTGCTAGTTTAACCAGATCCTACGAGCAGTACTTC. It specifies CSASLTRSYEQYF.

The chain is built from TRBV5-5 and TRBJ2-2; the match to TRBD1 covers 8 bases. The J segment lost 0 bases and the V segment lost 4 bases, leaving 5 bases of the junction unmatched. The CDR3 covers 16 residues. CDR1 and CDR2 (germline): SGHKS, YYEKEE (reference sequence). CDR3 in amino acids: CASSTTGVANTGELFF. CDR3 bases: TGTGCCAGCAGCACGACAGGGGTCGCGAACACCGGGGAGCTGTTTTTT.

The table lists this clonotype with many counts. The chain has TRBV5-6 and TRBJ2-7; 8 nucleotides match TRBD1. The CDR3 runs 12 residues. V lost 4 bases to trimming and J lost 6 bases; unmatched junction nucleotides: 3. Germline V gene lookup returns CDR1 SGHDT and CDR2 YYEEEE. The CDR3 spells CASSPTGVEQYF. The CDR3 nucleotides read TGTGCCAGCAGCCCGACAGGGGTCGAGCAGTACTTC.

This clonotype was seen at least ten times. This chain uses TRBV11-2 with TRBJ2-5; 7 bases map to TRBD2. Germline V gives CDR1 SGHAT, CDR2 FQNNGV. After removal of 5 bases from V and 2 bases from J, the junction contained 11 bases not matched to a gene. This CDR3 contains 16 residues. The CDR3 sequence: CASSADSGAIQETQYF. CDR3 coding DNA: TGTGCCAGCAGCGCAGACAGCGGGGCAATACAAGAGACCCAGTACTTC.

This clonotype was seen repeatedly, ten times or more. This sequence joins TRBV2 and TRBJ2-1, with 12 nucleotides matching TRBD2. With 11 bases clipped from V and 4 bases from J, the junction kept 21 bases outside the gene matches. Germline V gene sequence: CDR1 SNHLY, CDR2 FYNNEI. The CDR3 is 19 amino acids. CDR3 DNA sequence: TGTGCCCTCCGAAGGGCTAGCGGGAGGGTCCAATTGGGGTACAATGAGCAGTTCTTC. Encoded protein: CALRRASGRVQLGYNEQFF.